A selection of T cell receptor beta chains follows, all from one sample in a study of cytomegalovirus exposure and HLA in healthy donors. Clones were sequenced by immunoSEQ multiplex PCR, and TCRdb holds only the in-frame ones, with some missing. The repertoire holds fewer than 80,000 clones, with around 67% as singletons. Sequenced sample: PBMCs. The receptors come from a woman between 45 and 60 years old in good health and CMV-seropositive. CDR3s include the opening cysteine and the closing phenylalanine or tryptophan. The D gene is left open where the match is weak. Clone size appears in some rows only: once, few, many, or a class for an expanded clone.

NA	TRBJ1-2	TRBD1	TRBV6-5	TGTGCCAGCAACTCTGGGACAGGGGGCTATGGCTACACCTTC	CASNSGTGGYGYTF
NA	TRBJ1-3	TRBD1	TRBV10-2	TGCGCCCCAGCAAGTGACAGGGTGAATCTTTTTGGAAACACCATATATTTT	CAPASDRVNLFGNTIYF
NA	TRBJ2-2	NA	TRBV7-2	TGTGCCAGCAGCTTCCATGAAGGGGGAATCAAAGTCGGGGAGCTGTTTTTT	CASSFHEGGIKVGELFF
NA	TRBJ1-2	NA	TRBV5-1	TGCGCCAGCAGCGGCGGGGGAGATGGCTACACCTTC	CASSGGGDGYTF
NA	TRBJ1-2	NA	TRBV29-1	TGCAGCGTTATACAGGAAGCTAACTATGGCTACACCTTC	CSVIQEANYGYTF
NA	TRBJ1-2	TRBD1	TRBV27	TGTGCCAGCAGCAGAGACAGGGGAGGGGGCGGCTACACCTTC	CASSRDRGGGGYTF
NA	TRBJ1-4	NA	TRBV19	TGTGCCAGTATTCAAAACCCGGGGGGAGCTAATGAAAAACTGTTTTTT	CASIQNPGGANEKLFF
NA	TRBJ1-4	TRBD1	TRBV4-1	TGCGCCAGCAGCCAAGTATATGAGGGGACAGCAACTAATGAAAAACTGTTTTTT	CASSQVYEGTATNEKLFF
NA	TRBJ2-5	TRBD1	TRBV4-2	TGTGCCAGCAGCCGAGAAACAGGGGAAGAGACCCAGTACTTC	CASSRETGEETQYF
NA	TRBJ2-2	NA	TRBV6-4	TGTGCCAGCAGAACTCCGGGACACTGTAACACCGGGGAGCTGTTTTTT	CASRTPGHCNTGELFF
few	TRBJ2-6	NA	TRBV6-4	TGTGCCAGCAGGACCGGGAGAAATTGTTCTGGGGCCAACGTCCTGACTTTC	CASRTGRNCSGANVLTF
NA	TRBJ1-2	NA	TRBV7-9	TGTTCCAGCAGCTTACTCGGGGAAGGCTACACCTTC	CSSSLLGEGYTF
NA	TRBJ2-4	NA	TRBV27	TGTGCCAGCAGTTTCGCGGGGGCGAAAGGAAACATTCAGTACTTC	CASSFAGAKGNIQYF
NA	TRBJ1-5	TRBD1	TRBV6-5	TGTGCCAGCAGCCCCGATGGACAGGGGGGTCAGCCCCAGCATTTT	CASSPDGQGGQPQHF
NA	TRBJ1-2	TRBD1	TRBV7-9	TGTGCCAGCAGCTTAGAGAGACAGGGACCTATGCGCTATGGCTACACCTTC	CASSLERQGPMRYGYTF
NA	TRBJ2-5	NA	TRBV7-3	TGTGCCAGCAGCTTAAGCGTAAATAGCATACAGACCCAGTACTTC	CASSLSVNSIQTQYF
NA	TRBJ1-2	NA	TRBV29-1	TGCAGCGTTGGAGGGATCCCTGGCTACACCTTC	CSVGGIPGYTF
NA	TRBJ2-1	TRBD1	TRBV2	TGTGCCAGCAACAAGGGACAGGGGTTTGGGGAGCAGTTCTTC	CASNKGQGFGEQFF
NA	TRBJ2-3	TRBD2	TRBV6-5	TGTGCCAGCAGTTACAGGGTTAGCGGGGGTGGTACGCAGTATTTT	CASSYRVSGGGTQYF
once	TRBJ1-2	NA	TRBV5-6	TGTGCCAGCAGCTTATGGGGCGCGCCGCCCGGCTACACCTTC	CASSLWGAPPGYTF
NA	TRBJ2-1	NA	TRBV4-2	TGTGCCAGCAGCCAAACTGTCTCCTCCTACAATGAGCAGTTCTTC	CASSQTVSSYNEQFF
NA	TRBJ1-2	NA	TRBV5-1	TGCGCCAGCAGCTTGTGGGGGGCGCGGGGGAACTATGGCTACACCTTC	CASSLWGARGNYGYTF
NA	TRBJ2-5	TRBD1	TRBV7-7	TGTGCCAGCAGCTTGACAGGGGCGCGGGAGACCCAGTACTTC	CASSLTGARETQYF
NA	TRBJ1-1	TRBD1	TRBV9	TGTGCCAGCACTCGACAGGGGGCAGTGGACACTGAAGCTTTCTTT	CASTRQGAVDTEAFF
few	TRBJ1-6	NA	TRBV25-1	TGTGCCAGCAGTTTCCAGAACCGAGGACCCCTCCACTTT	CASSFQNRGPLHF
NA	TRBJ1-5	TRBD1	TRBV27	TGTGCCAGCAGTTTATCGAGGGGACAGGGCAGGCCCCAGCATTTT	CASSLSRGQGRPQHF
NA	TRBJ2-2	TRBD2	TRBV7-9	TGTGCCAGCAGCGAAAGGGAGGGCTTGGACACCGGGGAGCTGTTTTTT	CASSEREGLDTGELFF
NA	TRBJ1-1	NA	TRBV19	TGTGCCACCTCCAAGCGAGAGGGTAACACTGAAGCTTTCTTT	CATSKREGNTEAFF
NA	TRBJ2-2	TRBD2	TRBV7-3	TGTGCCAGCAGCCTGAGCGGGGGGGCCGGGGAGCTGTTTTTT	CASSLSGGAGELFF
once	TRBJ2-7	TRBD2	TRBV5-1	TGCGCCAGCACCCGAACCGGGGGACTACTCTCCTACGAGCAGTACTTC	CASTRTGGLLSYEQYF
few	TRBJ2-2	NA	TRBV5-1	TGCGCCAGCAGTGGTAATCCGACAGGGAACACCGGGGAGCTGTTTTTT	CASSGNPTGNTGELFF
NA	TRBJ2-3	NA	TRBV5-1	TGCGCCAGCAATTTACAGGGATACACAGATACGCAGTATTTT	CASNLQGYTDTQYF
few	TRBJ2-6	NA	TRBV30	TGTGCCTGGAGCGACCTAGCCGGTGGGGCCAACGTCCTGACTTTC	CAWSDLAGGANVLTF
once	TRBJ2-7	NA	TRBV6-1	TGTGCCAGCAGTGAATGGCTTTACGAGCAGTACTTC	CASSEWLYEQYF
NA	TRBJ2-7	TRBD1	TRBV7-3	TGTGCCAGCAGCTTAGACTGGACAGGGACCTACGAGCAGTACTTC	CASSLDWTGTYEQYF
NA	TRBJ1-2	NA	TRBV28	TGTGCCAGCAGTCAACAGCTTTATGGCTACACCTTC	CASSQQLYGYTF
NA	TRBJ2-5	TRBD2	TRBV5-1	TGCGCCAGCAGCTTGGATGTTGGGGGGGAAGAGACCCAGTACTTC	CASSLDVGGEETQYF
NA	TRBJ1-2	TRBD1	TRBV11-2	TGTGCCAGCAGCTTAGCAGGGGGCTATGGCTACACCTTC	CASSLAGGYGYTF
NA	TRBJ2-1	TRBD2	TRBV5-1	TGCGCCAGCAGCTTGACCCTAGCGGGGGACGGTGAGCAGTTCTTC	CASSLTLAGDGEQFF
few	TRBJ1-2	NA	TRBV6-5	TGTGCCAGCAGTGACAGTTTGAACTATGGCTACACCTTC	CASSDSLNYGYTF
NA	TRBJ1-1	NA	TRBV7-3	TGTGCCAGCAGGGAGGGTCAGCCAAGTACTGAAGCTTTCTTT	CASREGQPSTEAFF
NA	TRBJ2-6	NA	TRBV7-9	TGTGCCAGCAGCTCGGCCCGGGAGAAGGGGGCCAACGTCCTGACTTTC	CASSSAREKGANVLTF
NA	TRBJ1-1	TRBD1	TRBV4-1	TGCGCCAGCAGCCAAGAGACAGGGAACACTGAAGCTTTCTTC	CASSQETGNTEAFF
few	TRBJ1-1	NA	TRBV4-1	TGCGCCAGCAGCCATGGAATGGAGGGGAACACTGAAGCTTTCTTT	CASSHGMEGNTEAFF
NA	TRBJ1-1	NA	TRBV5-1	TGCGCCAGCACCTTGACAGTCACGAACACTGAAGCTTTCTTT	CASTLTVTNTEAFF
NA	TRBJ2-2	NA	TRBV6-1	TGTGCCAGCCAGGGCCCTAACACCGGGGAGCTGTTTTTT	CASQGPNTGELFF